These 2 T cell receptor beta chains were all obtained from the same sample, sequenced in a study of T cells after yellow fever vaccination. TCRdb re-derived calls from the 5' RACE reads in MiXCR, one entry per CDR3 protein. The sample contains tens of thousands of distinct CDR3 sequences, about 7.2% of which appear only once. The specimen was CD8+ T cells sorted from PBMCs, collected roughly 10 days after the first yellow fever vaccination. The receptors here all came from a man between 18 and 35 years old who received the YFV17D yellow fever vaccine.

This clonotype was seen a handful of times. The genes are TRBV4-1 and TRBJ2-1, with D perhaps assigned TRBD1 or TRBD2 (5 bases each). The CDR3 loop spans 14 amino acids. CDR1 MGHRA and CDR2 YSYEKL come from the germline V gene. Trimming removed 1 base at V and 14 bases at J, with 18 bases between. This CDR3 reads CASSQGGSNPTEFF. The DNA for the CDR3 is TGCGCCAGCAGCCAAGGGGGGAGCAACCCCACAGAGTTCTTC.

This clonotype is judged medium-sized. The V call is TRBV7-9, the J call TRBJ2-5; 8 nucleotides agree with TRBD2. Germline V gives CDR1 SEHNR, CDR2 FQNEAQ (reference sequence). The CDR3 is 13 amino acids. The V and J ends lost 5 bases and 4 bases, in that order; junction bases with no gene match: 3. The CDR3 is CASSPREGETQYF. CDR3 coding DNA: TGTGCCAGCAGCCCTCGGGAGGGAGAGACCCAGTACTTC. Variable domain in full (rest from reference TRBV7-9 and TRBJ2-5): DTGVSQNPRHKITKRGQNVTFRCDPISEHNRLYWYRQTLGQGPEFLTYFQNEAQLEKSRLLSDRFSAERPKGSFSTLEIQRTEQGDSAMYLCASSPREGETQYFGPGTRLLVL.